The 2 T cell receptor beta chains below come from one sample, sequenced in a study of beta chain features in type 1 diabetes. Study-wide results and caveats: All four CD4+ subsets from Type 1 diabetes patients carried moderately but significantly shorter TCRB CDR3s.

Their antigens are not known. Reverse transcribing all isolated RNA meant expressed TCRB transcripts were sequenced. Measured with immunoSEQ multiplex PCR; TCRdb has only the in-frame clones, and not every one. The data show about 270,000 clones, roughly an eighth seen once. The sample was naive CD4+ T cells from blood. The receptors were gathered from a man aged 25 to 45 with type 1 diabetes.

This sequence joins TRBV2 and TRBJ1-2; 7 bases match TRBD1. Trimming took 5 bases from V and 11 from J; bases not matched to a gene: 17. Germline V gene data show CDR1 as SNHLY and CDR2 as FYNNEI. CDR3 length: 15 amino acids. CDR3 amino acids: CASSPRGPGGGGYTF. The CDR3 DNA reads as TGTGCCAGCAGTCCCCGAGGACCAGGGGGTGGGGGGTACACCTTC.

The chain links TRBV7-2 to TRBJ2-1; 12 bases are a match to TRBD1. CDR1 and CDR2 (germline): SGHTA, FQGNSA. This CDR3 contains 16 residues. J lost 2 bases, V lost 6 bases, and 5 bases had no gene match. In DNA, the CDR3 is TGTGCCAGCAGTCAGGGGACAGGGGGCGCCTACAATGAGCAGTTCTTC. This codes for CASSQGTGGAYNEQFF.